The source of this T cell receptor (beta chain) is a study of CD8+ T cells in alopecia areata. General study results and limits: An increase in clonality over normal scalp was evident in lesional scalp, especially alopecia totalis/universalis. Having one nonresponder leaves uncertain how baseline CD8+ expansion relates to response.

Sequencing relied on a cDNA template that was reverse transcribed from extracted RNA. The repertoire was sequenced with immunoSEQ multiplex PCR; TCRdb's copy has only in-frame clones and lacks some. Here the sample spans some 180,000 clones, approximately 55% being singletons. As regards this clone: Its antigen is currently unknown.

The V gene lost 3 bases and the J gene lost 5 bases, with 11 bases spanning the gap. The CDR3 is 14 residues long. Germline values: CDR1 SNHLY, CDR2 FYNNEI. Treatment specified: oral pan-JAK inhibitor, 5-10 mg twice daily. Peripheral blood samples and lesional scalp punch biopsies were obtained from alopecia areata patients. The chain joins TRBV2 to TRBJ1-5; TRBD1 is a possible D gene (6 bases). The starting material was CD8+ T cells sorted from blood, obtained at week 24, from a patient treated with tofacitinib. The receptor comes from a human donor with alopecia areata. The CDR3 DNA reads as TGTGCCAGCAGTGACGCGGGGGCCGATCAGCCCCAGCATTTT. Amino acid sequence: CASSDAGADQPQHF.